The TCR beta chain described here comes from a study of regulatory T cells in long-lasting Graves disease. This sample's time point: persistent/refractory GD, antithyroid drugs over 5 years with positive TRAb. Making the TCR library involved RNA that had been extracted from PBMCs. EDTA tubes collected 9 to 9.5 milliliters of peripheral blood. Arm-PCR of CDR3 regions and iRepertoire HTBI primers were the basis on which TCR beta libraries were built. Per the authors' pipeline: Gene usage covered 62 TRBV and 14 TRBJ segments. TCRdb reprocessed the multiplex PCR reads via MiXCR and lists one record per CDR3 protein. These V and J calls are TCRdb output, not the study's own analysis. The profile shows about 340,000 distinct CDR3 sequences, less than 20% of them singletons. Worth noting for this clonotype: Antigen specificity is unknown.

Germline V CDR1 and CDR2: SGHTA, FQGTGA. CDR3 length equals 14 residues. V dropped 3 bases and J dropped 0 bases, with 6 bases sitting between them. Regarding the study as a whole: Among persistent patients, a larger number of public clonotypes were shared (around 3,000) than among newly diagnosed patients (under 1,000).

This clonotype originated in a female donor with Graves disease. The input for sequencing was peripheral blood mononuclear cells (PBMCs), taken when the disease was refractory, from a patient treated with antithyroid drugs. J is TRBJ1-3 and V is TRBV7-3, with unresolved D. The CDR3 coding sequence is TGTGCCAGCAGCTTGGGAACCTCTGGAAACACCATATATTTT. The encoded protein is CASSLGTSGNTIYF.